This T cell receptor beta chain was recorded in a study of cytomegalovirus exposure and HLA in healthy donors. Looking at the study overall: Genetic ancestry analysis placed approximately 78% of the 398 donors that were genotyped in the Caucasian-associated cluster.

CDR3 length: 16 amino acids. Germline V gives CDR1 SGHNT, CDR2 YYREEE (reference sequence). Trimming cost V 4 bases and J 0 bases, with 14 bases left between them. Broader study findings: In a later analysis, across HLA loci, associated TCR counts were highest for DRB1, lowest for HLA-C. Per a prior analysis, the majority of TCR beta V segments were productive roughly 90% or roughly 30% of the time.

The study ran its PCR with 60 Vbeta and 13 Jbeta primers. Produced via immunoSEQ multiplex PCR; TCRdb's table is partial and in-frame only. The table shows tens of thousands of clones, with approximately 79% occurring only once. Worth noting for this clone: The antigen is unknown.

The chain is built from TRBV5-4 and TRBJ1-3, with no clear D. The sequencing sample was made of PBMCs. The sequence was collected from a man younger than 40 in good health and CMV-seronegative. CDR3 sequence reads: CASSPAGTRSGNTIYF. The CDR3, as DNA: TGTGCCAGCAGCCCCGCGGGTACCCGCTCTGGAAACACCATATATTTT.